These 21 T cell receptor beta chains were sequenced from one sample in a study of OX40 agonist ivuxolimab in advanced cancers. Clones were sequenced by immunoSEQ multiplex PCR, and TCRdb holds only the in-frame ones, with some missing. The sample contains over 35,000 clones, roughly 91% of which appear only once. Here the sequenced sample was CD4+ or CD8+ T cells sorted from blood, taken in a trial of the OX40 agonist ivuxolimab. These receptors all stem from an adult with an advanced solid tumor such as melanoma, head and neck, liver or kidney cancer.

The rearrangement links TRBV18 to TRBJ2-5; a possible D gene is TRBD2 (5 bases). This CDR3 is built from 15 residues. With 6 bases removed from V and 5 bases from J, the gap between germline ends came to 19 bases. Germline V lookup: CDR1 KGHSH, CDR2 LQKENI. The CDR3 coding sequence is TGTGCCAGCTCCGCACAAACCGCTAGCAGTGAGACCCAGTACTTC. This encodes CASSAQTASSETQYF.

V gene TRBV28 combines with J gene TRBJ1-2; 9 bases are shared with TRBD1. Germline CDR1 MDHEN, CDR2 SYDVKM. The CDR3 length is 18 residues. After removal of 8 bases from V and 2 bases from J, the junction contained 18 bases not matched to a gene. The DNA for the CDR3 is TGTGCCAGCGGGGGGCCGGGACAGGGTACCCTTCTAAACTATGGCTACACCTTC. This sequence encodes CASGGPGQGTLLNYGYTF.

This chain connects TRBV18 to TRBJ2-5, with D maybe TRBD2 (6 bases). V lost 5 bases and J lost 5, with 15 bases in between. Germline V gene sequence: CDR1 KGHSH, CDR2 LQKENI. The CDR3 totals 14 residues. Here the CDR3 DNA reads TGTGCCAGCTCAGCCTCAGTGGCGGGGGAGACCCAGTACTTC. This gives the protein CASSASVAGETQYF.

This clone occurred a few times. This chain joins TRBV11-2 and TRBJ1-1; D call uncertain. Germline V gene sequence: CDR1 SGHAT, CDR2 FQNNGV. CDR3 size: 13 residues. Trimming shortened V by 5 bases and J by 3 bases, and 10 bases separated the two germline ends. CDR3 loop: CASSPDVDTEAFF. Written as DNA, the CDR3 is TGTGCCAGCAGCCCTGACGTGGACACTGAAGCTTTCTTT.

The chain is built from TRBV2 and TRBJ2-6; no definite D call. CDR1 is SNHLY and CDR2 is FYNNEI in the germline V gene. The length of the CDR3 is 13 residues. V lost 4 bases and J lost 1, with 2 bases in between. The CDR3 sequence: CASSGSGANVLTF. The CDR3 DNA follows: TGTGCCAGCAGTGGGTCTGGGGCCAACGTCCTGACTTTC.

DNA for the CDR3: TGTGCCAGTAGTACAGGGGGATGGGGAAACACTGAAGCTTTCTTT. This gives the protein CASSTGGWGNTEAFF. This rearrangement joins TRBV19 to TRBJ1-1; 7 bases map to TRBD1. CDR1 is LNHDA, CDR2 SQIVND, per germline (reference sequence). The V gene end was trimmed by 4 bases and the J gene end by 2 bases; junction bases not matched to a gene: 7. The CDR3 covers 15 residues.

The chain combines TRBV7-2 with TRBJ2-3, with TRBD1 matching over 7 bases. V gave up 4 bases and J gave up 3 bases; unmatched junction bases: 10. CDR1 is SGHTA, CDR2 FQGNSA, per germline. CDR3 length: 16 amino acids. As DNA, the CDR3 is TGTGCCAGCAGCTCCTATCCGGACAGGTTAACAGATACGCAGTATTTT. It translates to CASSSYPDRLTDTQYF.

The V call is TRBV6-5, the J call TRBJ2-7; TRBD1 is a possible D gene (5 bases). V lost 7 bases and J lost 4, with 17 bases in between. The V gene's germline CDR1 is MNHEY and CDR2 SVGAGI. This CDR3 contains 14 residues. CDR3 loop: CASTRTFGRYEQYF. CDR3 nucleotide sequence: TGTGCCAGCACCCGGACATTTGGCAGGTACGAGCAGTACTTC.

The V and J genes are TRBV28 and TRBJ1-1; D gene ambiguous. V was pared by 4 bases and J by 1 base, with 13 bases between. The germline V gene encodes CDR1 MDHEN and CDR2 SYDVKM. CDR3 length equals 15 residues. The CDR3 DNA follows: TGTGCCAGCAGTTCCCCCGCTCCTTCGAACACTGAAGCTTTCTTT. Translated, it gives CASSSPAPSNTEAFF.

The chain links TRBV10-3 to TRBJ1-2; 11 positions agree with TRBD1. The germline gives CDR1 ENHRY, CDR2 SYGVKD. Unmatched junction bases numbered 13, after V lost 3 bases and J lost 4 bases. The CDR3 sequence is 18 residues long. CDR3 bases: TGTGCCATCAGTGAAACTATGGGGACAGGGGGATATACCTATGGCTACACCTTC. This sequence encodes CAISETMGTGGYTYGYTF.

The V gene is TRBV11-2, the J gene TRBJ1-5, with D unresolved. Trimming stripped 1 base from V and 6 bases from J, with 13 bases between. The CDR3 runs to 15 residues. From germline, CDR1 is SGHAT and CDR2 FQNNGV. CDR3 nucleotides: TGTGCCAGCAGCTTAGGGACCTTCACGGGTCAGCCCCAGCATTTT. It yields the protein CASSLGTFTGQPQHF.

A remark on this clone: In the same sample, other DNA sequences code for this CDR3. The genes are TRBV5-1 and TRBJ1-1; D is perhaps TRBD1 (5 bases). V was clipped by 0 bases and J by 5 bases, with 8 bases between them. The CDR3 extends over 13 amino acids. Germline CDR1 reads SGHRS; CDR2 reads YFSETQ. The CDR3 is CASSLEGSTEAFF. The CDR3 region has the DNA TGCGCCAGCAGCTTGGAGGGGTCGACTGAAGCTTTCTTT.

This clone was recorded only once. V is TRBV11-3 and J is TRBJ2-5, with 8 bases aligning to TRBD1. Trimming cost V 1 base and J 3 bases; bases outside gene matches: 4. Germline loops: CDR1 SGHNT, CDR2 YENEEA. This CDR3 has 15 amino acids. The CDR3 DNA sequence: TGTGCCAGCAGCTTAGCGACAGGGGTAGAAGAGACCCAGTACTTC. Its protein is CASSLATGVEETQYF. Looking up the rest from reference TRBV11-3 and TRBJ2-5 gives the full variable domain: EAGVVQSPRYKIIEKKQPVAFWCNPISGHNTLYWYLQNLGQGPELLIRYENEEAVDDSQLPKDRFSAERLKGVDSTLKIQPAELGDSAVYLCASSLATGVEETQYFGPGTRLLVL.

CDR3 DNA: TGTGCCAGCAGCGTAGGGCTAGCGGGGGGAGGTAATACAGATACGCAGTATTTT. Translating gives CASSVGLAGGGNTDTQYF. The chain couples TRBV9 to TRBJ2-3; 11 nucleotides line up with TRBD2. Per germline, CDR1 SGDLS and CDR2 YYNGEE. V was pared by 0 bases and J by 3 bases, with 9 bases of the junction left unmatched. The CDR3 is made up of 18 amino acids.

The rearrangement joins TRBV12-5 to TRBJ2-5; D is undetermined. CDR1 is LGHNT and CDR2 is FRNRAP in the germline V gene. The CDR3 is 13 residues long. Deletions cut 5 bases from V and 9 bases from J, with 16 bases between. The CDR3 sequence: CASGQSYLGAQYF. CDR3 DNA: TGTGCTAGTGGTCAATCATACCTGGGTGCCCAGTACTTC.

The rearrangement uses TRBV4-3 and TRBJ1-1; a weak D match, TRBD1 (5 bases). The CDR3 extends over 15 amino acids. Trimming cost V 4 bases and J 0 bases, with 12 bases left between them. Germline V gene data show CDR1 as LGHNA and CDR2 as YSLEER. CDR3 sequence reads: CASSLVGTLNTEAFF. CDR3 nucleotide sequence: TGCGCCAGCAGCCTAGTAGGGACTTTGAACACTGAAGCTTTCTTT.

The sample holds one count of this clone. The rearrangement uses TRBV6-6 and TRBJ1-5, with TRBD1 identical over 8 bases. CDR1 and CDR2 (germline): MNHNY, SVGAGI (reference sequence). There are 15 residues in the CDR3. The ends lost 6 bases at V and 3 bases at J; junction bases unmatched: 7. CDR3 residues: CASSSATGDNQPQHF. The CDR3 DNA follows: TGTGCCAGCAGCTCAGCGACAGGGGACAATCAGCCCCAGCATTTT.

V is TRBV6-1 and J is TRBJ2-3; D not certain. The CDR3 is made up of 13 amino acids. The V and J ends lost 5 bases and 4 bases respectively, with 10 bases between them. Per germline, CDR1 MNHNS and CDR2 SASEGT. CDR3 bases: TGTGCCAGCAGTCCTCTAGTTTCAGATACGCAGTATTTT. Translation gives CASSPLVSDTQYF.

CDR3 DNA sequence: TGTGCCAGCAGCTCAACAGTGGGAACCCAGTATTTT. This translates into CASSSTVGTQYF. The chain couples TRBV7-2 to TRBJ2-3; D not certain. CDR1 and CDR2 from the germline V gene are SGHTA and FQGNSA. The CDR3 runs to 12 residues. Between the trimmed V and J ends, which lost 4 bases and 12 bases, there was a span of 14 bases.

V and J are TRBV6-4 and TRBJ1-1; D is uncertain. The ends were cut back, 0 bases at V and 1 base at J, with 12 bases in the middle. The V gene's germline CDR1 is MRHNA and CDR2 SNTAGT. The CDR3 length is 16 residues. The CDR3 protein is CASSDSRLGGNTEAFF. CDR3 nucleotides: TGTGCCAGCAGTGACTCCCGATTAGGAGGGAACACTGAAGCTTTCTTT.

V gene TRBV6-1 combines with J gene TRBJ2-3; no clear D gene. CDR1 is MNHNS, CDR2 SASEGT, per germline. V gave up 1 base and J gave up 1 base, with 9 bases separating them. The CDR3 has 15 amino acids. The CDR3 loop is CASSEEDLGTDTQYF. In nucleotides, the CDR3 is TGTGCCAGCAGTGAAGAGGATCTGGGCACAGATACGCAGTATTTT.